Included here is one T cell receptor (beta chain) sequence, with context. The antigen is unknown. Profiled with immunoSEQ multiplex PCR; TCRdb holds only in-frame clones, not every one. The data show about 150,000 clones, roughly 93% seen once. These data come from a study of cytomegalovirus exposure and HLA in healthy donors. Across the whole study: The same platform was used for the 110 or so validation repertoires and the roughly 600 first-cohort repertoires, a later analysis reported.

Whole-study findings and limits: Some public TCRs appeared in many individuals, while most sequences were rare. The finding came from a later analysis; first-cohort TCR clusters tended to co-occur in the 95 to 150 validation repertoires. Associated with cytomegalovirus, according to the listing, were 150 to 200 TCR beta chains.

This CDR3 comprises 14 residues. CDR1 and CDR2 from the germline V gene are WNHNN and SYGVQD (reference sequence). V lost 4 bases and J lost 9; bases outside the gene matches: 3. This receptor was identified in a man younger than 35 in good health and CMV-seropositive. This chain links TRBV10-1 with TRBJ2-1, with 13 bases identical to TRBD2. Input material: PBMCs. The CDR3 DNA is TGCGCCAGCAGTGGGACTAGCGGGAGTGGTGAGCAGTTCTTC. Its protein is CASSGTSGSGEQFF.